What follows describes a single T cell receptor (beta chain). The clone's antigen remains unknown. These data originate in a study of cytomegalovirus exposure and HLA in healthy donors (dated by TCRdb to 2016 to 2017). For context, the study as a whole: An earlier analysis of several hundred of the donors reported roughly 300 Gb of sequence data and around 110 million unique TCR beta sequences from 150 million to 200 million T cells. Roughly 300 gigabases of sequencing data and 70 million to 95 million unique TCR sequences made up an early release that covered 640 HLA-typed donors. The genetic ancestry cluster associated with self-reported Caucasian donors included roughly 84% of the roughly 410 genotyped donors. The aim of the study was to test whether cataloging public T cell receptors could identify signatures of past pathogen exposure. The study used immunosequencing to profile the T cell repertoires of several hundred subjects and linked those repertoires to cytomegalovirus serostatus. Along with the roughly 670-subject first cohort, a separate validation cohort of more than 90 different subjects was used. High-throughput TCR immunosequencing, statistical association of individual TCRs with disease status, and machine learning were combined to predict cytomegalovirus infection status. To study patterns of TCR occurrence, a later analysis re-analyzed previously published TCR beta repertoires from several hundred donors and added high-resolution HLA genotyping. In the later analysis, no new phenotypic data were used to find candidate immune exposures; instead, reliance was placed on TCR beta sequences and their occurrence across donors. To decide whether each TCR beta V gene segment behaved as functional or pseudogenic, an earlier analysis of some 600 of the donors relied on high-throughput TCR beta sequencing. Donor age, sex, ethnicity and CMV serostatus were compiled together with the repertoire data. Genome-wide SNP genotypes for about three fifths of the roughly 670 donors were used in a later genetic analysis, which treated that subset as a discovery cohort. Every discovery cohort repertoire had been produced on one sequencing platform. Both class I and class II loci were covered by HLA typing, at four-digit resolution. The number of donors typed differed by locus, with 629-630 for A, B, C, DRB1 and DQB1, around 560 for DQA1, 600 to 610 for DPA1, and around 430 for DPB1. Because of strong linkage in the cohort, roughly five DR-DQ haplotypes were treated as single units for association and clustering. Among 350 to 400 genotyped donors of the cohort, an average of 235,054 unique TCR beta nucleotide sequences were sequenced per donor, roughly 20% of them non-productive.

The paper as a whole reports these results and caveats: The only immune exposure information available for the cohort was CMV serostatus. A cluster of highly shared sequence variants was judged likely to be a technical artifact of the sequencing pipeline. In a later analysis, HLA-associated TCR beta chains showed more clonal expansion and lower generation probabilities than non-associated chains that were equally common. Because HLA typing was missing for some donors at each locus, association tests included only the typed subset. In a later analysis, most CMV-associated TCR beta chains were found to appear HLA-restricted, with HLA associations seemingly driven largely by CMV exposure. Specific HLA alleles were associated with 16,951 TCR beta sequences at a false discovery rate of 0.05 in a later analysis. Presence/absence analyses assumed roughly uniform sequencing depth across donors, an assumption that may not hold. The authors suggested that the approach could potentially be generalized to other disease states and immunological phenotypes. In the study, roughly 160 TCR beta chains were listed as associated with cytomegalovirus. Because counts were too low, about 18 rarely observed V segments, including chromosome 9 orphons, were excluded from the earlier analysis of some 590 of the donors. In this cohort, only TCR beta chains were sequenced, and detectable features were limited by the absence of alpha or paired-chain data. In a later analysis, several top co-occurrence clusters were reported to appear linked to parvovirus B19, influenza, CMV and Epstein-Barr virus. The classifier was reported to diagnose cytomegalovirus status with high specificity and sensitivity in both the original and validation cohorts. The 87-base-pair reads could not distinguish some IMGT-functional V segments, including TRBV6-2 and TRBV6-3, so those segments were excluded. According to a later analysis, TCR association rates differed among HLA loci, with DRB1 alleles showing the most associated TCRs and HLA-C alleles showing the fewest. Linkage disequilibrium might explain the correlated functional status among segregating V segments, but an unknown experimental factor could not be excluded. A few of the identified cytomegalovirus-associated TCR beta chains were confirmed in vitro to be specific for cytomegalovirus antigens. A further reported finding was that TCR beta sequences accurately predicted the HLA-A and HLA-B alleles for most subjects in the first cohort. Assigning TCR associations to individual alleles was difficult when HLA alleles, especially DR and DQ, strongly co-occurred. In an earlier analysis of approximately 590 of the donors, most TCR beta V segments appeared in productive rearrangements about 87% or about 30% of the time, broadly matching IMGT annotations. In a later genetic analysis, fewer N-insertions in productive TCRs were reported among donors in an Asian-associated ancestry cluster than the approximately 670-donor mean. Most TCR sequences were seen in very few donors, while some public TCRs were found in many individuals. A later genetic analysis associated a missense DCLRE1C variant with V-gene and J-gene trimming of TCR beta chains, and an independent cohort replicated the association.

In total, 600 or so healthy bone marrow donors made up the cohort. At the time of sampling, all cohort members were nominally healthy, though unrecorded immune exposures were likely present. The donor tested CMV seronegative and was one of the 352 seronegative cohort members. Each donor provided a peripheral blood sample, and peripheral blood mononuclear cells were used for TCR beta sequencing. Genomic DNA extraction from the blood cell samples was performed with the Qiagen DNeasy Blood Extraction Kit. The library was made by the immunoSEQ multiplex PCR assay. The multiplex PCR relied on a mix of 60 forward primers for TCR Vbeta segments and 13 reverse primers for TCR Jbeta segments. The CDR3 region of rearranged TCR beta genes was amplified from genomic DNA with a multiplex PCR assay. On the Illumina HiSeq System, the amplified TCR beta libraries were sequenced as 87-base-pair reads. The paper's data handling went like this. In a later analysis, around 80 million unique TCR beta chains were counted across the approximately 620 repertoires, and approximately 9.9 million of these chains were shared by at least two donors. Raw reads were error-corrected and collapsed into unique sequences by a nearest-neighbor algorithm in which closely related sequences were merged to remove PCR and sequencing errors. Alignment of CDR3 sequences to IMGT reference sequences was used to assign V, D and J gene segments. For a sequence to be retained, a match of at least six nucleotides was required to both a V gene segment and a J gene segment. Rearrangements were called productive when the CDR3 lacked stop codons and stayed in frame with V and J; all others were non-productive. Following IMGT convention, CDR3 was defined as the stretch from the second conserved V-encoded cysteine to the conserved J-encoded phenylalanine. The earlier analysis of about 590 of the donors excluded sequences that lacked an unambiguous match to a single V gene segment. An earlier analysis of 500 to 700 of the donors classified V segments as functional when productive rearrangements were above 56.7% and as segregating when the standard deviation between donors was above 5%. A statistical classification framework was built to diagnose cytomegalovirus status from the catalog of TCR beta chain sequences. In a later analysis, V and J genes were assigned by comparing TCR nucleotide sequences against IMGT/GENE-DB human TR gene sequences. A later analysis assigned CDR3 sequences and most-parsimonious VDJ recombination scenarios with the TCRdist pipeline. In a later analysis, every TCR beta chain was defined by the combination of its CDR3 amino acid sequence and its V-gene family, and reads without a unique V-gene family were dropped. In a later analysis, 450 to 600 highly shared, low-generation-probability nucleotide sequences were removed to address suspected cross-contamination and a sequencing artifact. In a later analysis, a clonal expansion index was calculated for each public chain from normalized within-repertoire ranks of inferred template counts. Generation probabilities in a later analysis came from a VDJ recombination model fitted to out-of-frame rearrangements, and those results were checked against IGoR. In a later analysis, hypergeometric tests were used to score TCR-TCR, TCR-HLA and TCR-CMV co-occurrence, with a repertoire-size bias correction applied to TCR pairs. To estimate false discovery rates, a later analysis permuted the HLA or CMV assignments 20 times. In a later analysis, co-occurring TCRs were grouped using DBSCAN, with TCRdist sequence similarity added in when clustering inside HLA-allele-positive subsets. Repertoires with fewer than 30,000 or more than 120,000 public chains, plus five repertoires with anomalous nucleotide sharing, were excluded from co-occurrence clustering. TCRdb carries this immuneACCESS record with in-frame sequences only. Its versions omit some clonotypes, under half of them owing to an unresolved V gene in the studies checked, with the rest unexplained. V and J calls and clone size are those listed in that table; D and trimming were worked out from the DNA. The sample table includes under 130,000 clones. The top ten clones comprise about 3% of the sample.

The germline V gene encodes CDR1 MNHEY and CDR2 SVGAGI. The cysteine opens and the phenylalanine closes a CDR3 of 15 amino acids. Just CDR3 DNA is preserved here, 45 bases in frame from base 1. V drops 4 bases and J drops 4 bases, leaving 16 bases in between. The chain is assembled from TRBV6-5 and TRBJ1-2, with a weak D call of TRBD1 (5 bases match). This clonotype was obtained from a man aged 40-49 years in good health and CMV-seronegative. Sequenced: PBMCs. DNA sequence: TGTGCCAGCAGTTCCGTGACAGCCGGAATCTATGGCTACACCTTC. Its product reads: CASSSVTAGIYGYTF.